The 25 T cell receptor beta chains below come from one sample, sequenced in a study of regulatory T cells in long-lasting Graves disease. Assembly of TCR beta libraries relied on iRepertoire HTBI primers together with Arm-PCR of CDR3 regions. TCRdb ran MiXCR on the multiplex PCR reads and lists one entry per CDR3 protein. The sample yields roughly 380,000 distinct CDR3 sequences, about a sixth seen once. Described time point: newly diagnosed GD, antithyroid drugs for less than 3 months. Following extraction of RNA from PBMCs, that RNA was used to make the TCR library. Specimen: peripheral blood mononuclear cells (PBMCs), collected at new diagnosis, from a patient treated with antithyroid drugs. These receptors originate from a female donor with Graves disease.

Regarding this clonotype: A far larger clone is just one base off, so this is likely a read error. V gene TRBV20-1 combines with J gene TRBJ2-4, with 10 bases aligning to TRBD2. The CDR3 is made up of 17 amino acids. In germline, CDR1 is DFQATT, CDR2 SNEGSKA (reference sequence). The CDR3 nucleotides read TGCAGTGCTAGGTTTCCAGCGGGGGGGACCTTATACAATGAGCAGCTCTTC. Encoded protein: CSARFPAGGTLYNEQLF.

Regarding this clonotype: Being one base from a much bigger clone, this may be a read error. The genes are TRBV6-5 and TRBJ2-5; D not certain. Near its end, the DNA agrees better with TRBJ2-1, so the J call may be wrong. The CDR3 is 15 residues long. Germline V CDR1 and CDR2: MNHEY, SVGAGI. In DNA form, the CDR3 reads TGTGCCAGCAGTTACCTATCGACCACAAGCCCCAAGCAGTTCTTC. Translation gives CASSYLSTTSPKQFF.

This clonotype came up many times. The chain links TRBV4-1 to TRBJ1-2, with TRBD1 as a possible D gene (6 bases). V lost 3 bases, J lost 6 bases, and 8 bases lay in between. The CDR3 is 12 residues long. Germline V CDR1 and CDR2: MGHRA, YSYEKL. The CDR3 DNA is TGCGCCAGCAGCCACCCAGGGGATGGCTACACCTTC. It translates to CASSHPGDGYTF.

This clonotype was seen many times. CDR3 loop: CASSQDTYSGNTIYF. In DNA, the CDR3 is TGCGCCAGCAGCCAAGACACTTACTCTGGAAACACCATATATTTT. The genes are TRBV4-3 and TRBJ1-3; D gene unclear. Germline CDR1 is LGHNA and CDR2 is YSLEER. Trimming shortened V by 0 bases and J by 0 bases, and 6 bases separated the two germline ends. The CDR3 has 15 residues.

This clonotype was counted ten times or more. This chain links TRBV7-9 with TRBJ2-5; D is undetermined. Deletions cut 0 bases from V and 5 bases from J, with 7 bases between. CDR3 length equals 13 residues. Germline CDR1 and CDR2: SEHNR and FQNEAQ (reference sequence). The CDR3: CASSLARPETQYF. CDR3 coding DNA: TGTGCCAGCAGCTTAGCCAGGCCCGAGACCCAGTACTTC.

To note about this clonotype: A much larger clone lies one base from this, so it may be a read error. The V and J genes are TRBV28 and TRBJ2-7; the D gene is possibly TRBD1 (6 bases). The CDR3 is made up of 16 amino acids. The V gene's germline CDR1 is MDHEN and CDR2 SYDVKM. The CDR3 region has the DNA TGTGCCTGCAGTTTACTGACCGGACAGCGCCACTACGAGCAGTACTTC. Its translation is CACSLLTGQRHYEQYF. Drawing the rest from reference TRBV28 and TRBJ2-7, the complete variable domain is DVKVTQSSRYLVKRTGEKVFLECVQDMDHENMFWYRQDPGLGLRLIYFSYDVKMKEKGDIPEGYSVSREKKERFSLILESASTNQTSMYLCACSLLTGQRHYEQYFGPGTRLTVT.

The CDR3 nucleotides read TGTGCCAGCAGTTTAGCGGCGACAGGGGCCCCCTACGAGCAGTACTTC. Translated: CASSLAATGAPYEQYF. V usage is TRBV27 and J usage is TRBJ2-7; 8 nucleotides line up with TRBD1. Per germline, CDR1 MNHEY and CDR2 SMNVEV (reference sequence). Trimming took 2 bases from V and 2 from J; bases not matched to a gene: 8. The CDR3 totals 16 residues.

This clonotype was observed at least ten times. J is TRBJ2-1 and V is TRBV11-1; D may match TRBD1 or TRBD2 (5 bases each). Germline loops: CDR1 SGHAT, CDR2 FQDESV (reference sequence). V lost 5 bases, J lost 6 bases, and 17 bases lay in between. The CDR3 has 15 residues. CDR3 nucleotides: TGTGCCAGCAGCCCGCAGGGCCAAAGCGGCAATGAGCAGTTCTTC. This codes for CASSPQGQSGNEQFF.

This clonotype came up many times. V gene TRBV7-8 combines with J gene TRBJ2-4; 9 nucleotides agree with TRBD2. The end of the DNA is better explained by TRBJ2-5, so the J call may be wrong. The CDR3 covers 14 residues. The germline gives CDR1 SGHVS, CDR2 FQNEAQ. The CDR3 protein is CASRVSGSWETQYF. The CDR3 nucleotides are TGTGCCAGCAGGGTTAGCGGGAGCTGGGAGACCCAGTACTTC.

On this clonotype itself: A read error may explain this, as a much larger clone is one base away. This CDR3 is missing its conserved last phenylalanine or tryptophan, likely due to a read error. CDR3 loop: CASSSGHLYEQYS. CDR3 nucleotide sequence: TGTGCCAGCAGTTCGGGACATCTATACGAGCAGTACTCC. The chain combines TRBV6-9 with TRBJ2-7, with D possibly TRBD1 on 6 matching bases. This CDR3 spans 13 amino acids. Per germline, CDR1 MNHGY and CDR2 SVAAGI. V dropped 4 bases and J dropped 4 bases, with 11 bases sitting between them.

This clonotype was observed many times. The V call is TRBV11-3, the J call TRBJ2-2; TRBD1 agrees at 8 bases. CDR3 length equals 16 residues. Germline V lookup: CDR1 SGHNT, CDR2 YENEEA. Germline trimming cut 5 bases from V and 2 bases from J; bases unmatched to any gene: 7. The DNA for the CDR3 is TGTGCCAGCAGCCCCAGGACAGGGATTAACACCGGGGAGCTGTTTTTT. The encoded protein is CASSPRTGINTGELFF.

This clonotype was observed many times. This chain connects TRBV12-3 or TRBV12-4 to TRBJ2-3; perhaps D is TRBD1 or TRBD2 (5 bases each). The CDR3 spans 12 residues. V dropped 10 bases and J dropped 5 bases, with 13 bases sitting between them. In nucleotides, the CDR3 is TGTGCCACCACCAATGGGGGAGATACGCAGTATTTT. Its protein product is CATTNGGDTQYF.

This clonotype was detected ten times or more. The chain's CDR3 is CASSQGRGVGYTF. As DNA, the CDR3 is TGCGCCAGCAGCCAAGGCAGGGGAGTGGGCTACACCTTC. The J gene is TRBJ1-2, the V gene TRBV4-1; D is possibly TRBD1 (6 bases). CDR1 is MGHRA and CDR2 is YSYEKL in the germline V gene. V was clipped by 1 base and J by 8 bases, with 11 bases between them. The CDR3 spans 13 residues.

This clonotype turned up a few times. A single base separates this from a much larger clone, so it may be a read error. This chain links TRBV6-2 or TRBV6-3 with TRBJ1-2; 9 bases map to TRBD1. CDR3 length: 13 amino acids. V trimming: 6 bases; J trimming: 4 bases; junction bases outside the gene matches: 3. Looked up from germline, CDR1 is MNHEY and CDR2 is SVGEGT. CDR3 region: CASSRTGAYGYTF. CDR3 in DNA: TGTGCCAGCAGCCGGACAGGGGCCTATGGCTACACCTTC.

Ten or more counts support this clonotype. The chain is built from TRBV4-1 and TRBJ1-1, with 10 nucleotides matching TRBD1. CDR3 size: 14 residues. The V and J ends lost 6 bases and 5 bases, in that order; junction bases with no gene match: 6. Germline CDR1 reads MGHRA; CDR2 reads YSYEKL. CDR3: CASRPTGGRTEAFF. The CDR3 DNA sequence: TGCGCCAGCAGACCGACAGGGGGCCGGACTGAAGCTTTCTTT.

This clonotype was observed at least ten times. This sequence joins TRBV4-2 and TRBJ1-2; 10 bases align to TRBD1. The J segment lost 8 bases and the V segment lost 3 bases, leaving 12 bases of the junction unmatched. Germline loops: CDR1 LGHNA, CDR2 YNFKEQ. CDR3 size: 16 residues. The CDR3 DNA reads TGTGCCAGCAGCCAGGGAGTCTCTGACAGGGGGCAAGGCTACACCTTC. Translated, it gives CASSQGVSDRGQGYTF.

This clonotype was found many times. The rearrangement uses TRBV20-1 and TRBJ1-1, with D possibly TRBD1 on 6 matching bases. The CDR3 has 12 residues. Germline V gene data show CDR1 as DFQATT and CDR2 as SNEGSKA (reference sequence). The V gene lost 3 bases and the J gene lost 5 bases, with 10 bases spanning the gap. The CDR3 region is CSASWQGTEAFF. The CDR3 DNA is TGCAGTGCTAGTTGGCAGGGGACTGAAGCTTTCTTT.

The gene calls are TRBV4-1 and TRBJ1-4; D not resolved. V dropped 1 base and J dropped 8 bases, with 11 bases sitting between them. CDR3 length equals 14 residues. Germline CDR1 reads MGHRA; CDR2 reads YSYEKL. The CDR3 bases are TGCGCCAGCAGCCAAGTGGGAATAGGGGAAAAACTGTTTTTT. Protein: CASSQVGIGEKLFF.

This clonotype showed up just a few times. With a much larger clone just one base away, this may be a read error. This chain connects TRBV4-1 to TRBJ1-2, with TRBD1 identical over 10 bases. CDR1 MGHRA and CDR2 YSYEKL come from the germline V gene. The CDR3 has 15 amino acids. V lost 3 bases, J lost 3 bases, and 4 bases stayed unmatched. For the CDR3, the DNA is TGCGCCAGCAGCCAGGCGACAGGGGGCTACTATGGCTACACCTTC. Residues: CASSQATGGYYGYTF.

The chain combines TRBV6-1 with TRBJ1-1; D is unclear. V lost 8 bases and J lost 7, with 20 bases in between. CDR3 size: 14 residues. Germline V CDR1 and CDR2: MNHNS, SASEGT. CDR3 region: CASVDGYYRHEAFF. The DNA for the CDR3 is TGTGCCAGCGTCGACGGTTATTATAGGCATGAAGCTTTCTTT.

This clonotype was observed many times. The V and J genes are TRBV7-3 and TRBJ1-6, with D tentatively TRBD1 (6 bases). The V gene lost 4 bases and the J gene lost 6 bases, with 10 bases spanning the gap. CDR1 is SGHTA, CDR2 FQGTGA, per germline. There are 14 residues in the CDR3. This CDR3 reads CASSSGHLNSPLHF. The CDR3 DNA follows: TGTGCCAGCAGCTCGGGACACCTTAATTCACCCCTCCACTTT. Together with reference TRBV7-3 and TRBJ1-6, the CDR3 gives the full variable domain: GAGVSQTPSNKVTEKGKYVELRCDPISGHTALYWYRQSLGQGPEFLIYFQGTGAADDSGLPNDRFFAVRPEGSVSTLKIQRTERGDSAVYLCASSSGHLNSPLHFGNGTRLTVT.

This CDR3 is CASSSRLAGGLNEQFF. DNA for the CDR3: TGTGCCAGCAGCTCCCGACTAGCGGGAGGGCTGAATGAGCAGTTCTTC. The chain joins TRBV7-2 to TRBJ2-1, with 14 bases identical to TRBD2. V lost 4 bases to trimming and J lost 7 bases; unmatched junction nucleotides: 6. Germline-derived CDR1 and CDR2 are SGHTA and FQGNSA. This CDR3 region has 16 residues. The variable domain in full, with the rest retrieved from reference TRBV7-2 and TRBJ2-1, is GAGVSQSPSNKVTEKGKDVELRCDPISGHTALYWYRQSLGQGLEFLIYFQGNSAPDKSGLPSDRFSAERTGGSVSTLTIQRTQQEDSAVYLCASSSRLAGGLNEQFFGPGTRLTVL.

This clonotype showed up just a few times. The chain joins TRBV5-6 to TRBJ1-1, with 7 bases matching TRBD1. Losses at the gene ends were 4 bases for V and 7 bases for J; bases not matched to a gene: 4. The CDR3 extends over 12 amino acids. Germline assignment: CDR1 SGHDT and CDR2 YYEEEE. The CDR3 nucleotides are TGTGCCAGCAGCCTGGGACAGATTGAAGCTTTCTTT. As protein: CASSLGQIEAFF.

Notes on this clonotype: The final CDR3 position lacks the conserved phenylalanine or tryptophan, pointing to a likely read error. The rearrangement uses TRBV12-3 or TRBV12-4 and TRBJ1-5; 9 positions agree with TRBD1. The trim removed 8 bases at V and 7 bases at J, leaving 3 bases unmatched. The CDR3 runs 12 residues. CDR3 sequence: CASGTGLQPQHS. As DNA, the CDR3 is TGTGCCAGCGGGACAGGGCTACAGCCCCAGCATTCT.

This clonotype was found many times. The gene calls are TRBV30 and TRBJ2-3, with D uncertain. Germline values: CDR1 GTSNPN, CDR2 SVGIG (reference sequence). V lost 1 base to trimming and J lost 5 bases, with 4 bases between them. This CDR3 is 11 amino acids long. The CDR3 protein is CAWSEGDTQYF. In DNA, the CDR3 is TGTGCCTGGAGTGAGGGAGATACGCAGTATTTT.